This T cell receptor (beta chain) emerged from a study of blood T cells in healthy people across ages. Findings of the study overall: The fall in TCR beta diversity per million T cells was roughly linear with age.

Isolated per sample were at least 6 million PBMCs. This clonotype was recorded a few times. Its antigen remains unknown. Combining a sample-barcoded 5' primer with a J-beta primer mix, a second PCR ran for roughly 7 to 11 cycles. TCRdb processed the 5' RACE reads anew with MiXCR; each CDR3 protein has one entry. Found here are approximately 780,000 distinct CDR3 sequences, roughly 25% of them singletons; the top ten hold roughly 3.1%. The CDR3 sequence is 14 residues long. These records were also assigned to another study, of T cells of mothers and their children.

This TCR came from a boy aged 5-17 years in good health. The chain carries TRBV21-1 and TRBJ1-1. TRBV21-1 is a recognized pseudogene. Source material: blood. The CDR3 nucleotides are TGTGCCAGCAGCAAAGCCGGGCGGGGTACTGAAGCTTTCTTT. It is translated as CASSKAGRGTEAFF.